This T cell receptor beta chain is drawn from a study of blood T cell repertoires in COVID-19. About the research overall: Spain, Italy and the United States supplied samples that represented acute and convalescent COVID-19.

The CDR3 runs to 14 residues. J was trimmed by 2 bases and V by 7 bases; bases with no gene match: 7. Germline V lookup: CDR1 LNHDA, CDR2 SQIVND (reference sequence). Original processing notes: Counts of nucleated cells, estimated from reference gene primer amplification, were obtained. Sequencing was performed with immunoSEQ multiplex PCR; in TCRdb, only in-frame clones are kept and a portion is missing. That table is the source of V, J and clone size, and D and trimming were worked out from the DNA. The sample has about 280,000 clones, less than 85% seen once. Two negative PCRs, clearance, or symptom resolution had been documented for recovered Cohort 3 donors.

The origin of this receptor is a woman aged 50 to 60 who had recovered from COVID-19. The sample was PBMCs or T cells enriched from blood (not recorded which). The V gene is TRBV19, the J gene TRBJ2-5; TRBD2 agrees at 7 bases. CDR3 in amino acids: CASMGGVWQETQYF. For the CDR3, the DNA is TGTGCCAGTATGGGGGGGGTCTGGCAAGAGACCCAGTACTTC.